This TCR beta chain was identified in a study of T-cell reconstitution after alpha-beta-depleted transplantation in children. General study results and limits: Reportedly, alpha-beta T cells present about two months post-transplant originated from several hundred expanded clones of graft origin. The high TCRbeta diversity at day 60 in some patients came from surviving recipient T cells and thymic progenitors. At the one-year point after transplant, T-cell counts and TCRbeta diversity were found to come mostly from T cells that had been newly produced.

The sample holds many counts of this clonotype. Its antigen is not identified. Germline V lookup: CDR1 LNHNV, CDR2 YYDKDF (reference sequence). The CDR3 loop spans 14 amino acids. The V end lost 1 base, the J end lost 2 bases, and 9 bases lay between the germline ends. Preparing the TCRbeta library involved the use of unique molecular identifiers. TCRdb re-called the PCR reads through MiXCR, storing one row per CDR3 protein. The top ten clones hold 0.75% to 0.85% of a sample with hundreds of thousands of distinct CDR3 sequences, 13% of them seen once. The V and J genes are TRBV15 and TRBJ2-7; D not certain. The sample was PBMCs, taken before TCRalphabeta/CD19-depleted stem cell transplant. This TCR was recovered from a girl aged 2 to 9 with congenital amegakaryocytic thrombocytopenia, due to receive a stem cell transplant. The chain's CDR3 is CATSRGPETYEQYF. Here the CDR3 DNA reads TGTGCCACCAGCAGAGGTCCGGAAACCTACGAGCAGTACTTC.